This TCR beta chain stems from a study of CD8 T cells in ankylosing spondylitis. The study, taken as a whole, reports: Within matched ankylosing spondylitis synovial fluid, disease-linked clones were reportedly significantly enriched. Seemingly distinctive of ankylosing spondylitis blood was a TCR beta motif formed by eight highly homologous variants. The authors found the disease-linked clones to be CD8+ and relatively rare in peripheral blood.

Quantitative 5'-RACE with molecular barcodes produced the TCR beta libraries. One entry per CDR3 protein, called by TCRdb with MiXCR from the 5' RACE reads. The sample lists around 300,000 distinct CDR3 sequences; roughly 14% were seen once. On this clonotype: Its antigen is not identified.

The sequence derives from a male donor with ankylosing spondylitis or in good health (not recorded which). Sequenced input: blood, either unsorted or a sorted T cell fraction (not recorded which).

The CDR3 is CASSRGRDRNTGELFF. The CDR3 DNA is TGTGCCAGCAGTCGCGGCCGGGACAGGAACACCGGGGAGCTGTTTTTT. The chain couples TRBV27 to TRBJ2-2, with 7 bases aligning to TRBD1. The CDR3 length is 16 residues. CDR1 and CDR2 from the germline V gene are MNHEY and SMNVEV (reference sequence). The V and J ends lost 5 bases and 1 base, in that order; junction bases with no gene match: 7.